These 19 T cell receptor beta chains were all obtained from the same sample, sequenced in a study of memory CD4+ T cells and cytomegalovirus serostatus. Sequencing used immunoSEQ multiplex PCR; TCRdb keeps in-frame clones, though not all of them. The table has 40,000 to 55,000 clones, 74% seen once. Single viable CD3+CD4+CD8-CD45RO+ cells were sorted as the memory CD4+ T cells. Sequenced: memory CD4+ T cells from blood. These receptors were obtained from an adult in good health and CMV-seropositive.

This clone was picked up a small number of times. Other nucleotide sequences in the sample specify the same CDR3. The chain uses TRBV5-1 and TRBJ2-7; D remains unclear. This CDR3 spans 14 amino acids. The ends were cut back, 0 bases at V and 1 base at J, with 8 bases in the middle. Germline-derived CDR1 and CDR2 are SGHRS and YFSETQ. The DNA of the CDR3 is TGCGCCAGCAGCTTGGCCGATGTTTCCTACGAGCAGTACTTC. This gives the protein CASSLADVSYEQYF.

The chain links TRBV5-4 to TRBJ1-2; no definite D call. CDR1 is SGHNT and CDR2 is YYREEE in the germline V gene (reference sequence). The CDR3 contains 15 residues. V was cut by 1 base and J by 3 bases, with 13 bases left in between. The CDR3 protein is CASSLPGLMDYGYTF. CDR3 in DNA: TGTGCCAGCAGCTTGCCTGGACTGATGGACTATGGCTACACCTTC.

V is TRBV6-5 and J is TRBJ2-1; TRBD2 matches at 8 bases. The V gene end was trimmed by 6 bases and the J gene end by 2 bases; junction bases not matched to a gene: 6. The CDR3 runs 15 residues. The V gene's germline CDR1 is MNHEY and CDR2 SVGAGI. CDR3 region: CASRGAGVTYNEQFF. The CDR3 DNA sequence: TGTGCCAGCAGGGGAGCGGGGGTAACCTACAATGAGCAGTTCTTC.

The J gene is TRBJ2-5, the V gene TRBV6-6; D unresolved. V lost 6 bases and J lost 5, with 10 bases in between. Germline CDR1 reads MNHNY; CDR2 reads SVGAGI (reference sequence). The CDR3 length is 12 residues. The CDR3 DNA follows: TGTGCCAGCAGCGGCGATGGGGAGACCCAGTACTTC. Translating it yields CASSGDGETQYF.

This chain uses TRBV10-3 with TRBJ2-7; 10 bases fit TRBD1. This CDR3 is 15 amino acids long. The junction had 3 bases not matched to a gene; V was cut back by 4 bases and J by 0 bases. Germline CDR1 ENHRY, CDR2 SYGVKD. CDR3 DNA sequence: TGTGCCATCAGTGGGGACAGGGGATACTCCTACGAGCAGTACTTC. It yields the protein CAISGDRGYSYEQYF.

The chain joins TRBV5-1 to TRBJ2-6, with D perhaps TRBD1 (6 bases). In germline, CDR1 is SGHRS, CDR2 YFSETQ. V lost 2 bases, J lost 0 bases, and 12 bases lay in between. This CDR3 is 17 amino acids long. CDR3 coding DNA: TGCGCCAGCAGCTTTCAGGGGCTAGGCTCTGGGGCCAACGTCCTGACTTTC. It yields the protein CASSFQGLGSGANVLTF.

V usage is TRBV7-2 and J usage is TRBJ2-1; 12 bases are a match to TRBD2. The CDR3 is 15 amino acids. The ends lost 2 bases at V and 7 bases at J; junction bases unmatched: 3. Looked up from germline, CDR1 is SGHTA and CDR2 is FQGNSA. CDR3 coding DNA: TGTGCCAGCAGCTTATCCCTAGCGGGGGGGAATGAGCAGTTCTTC. Amino acids: CASSLSLAGGNEQFF. Variable domain in full (rest from reference TRBV7-2 and TRBJ2-1): GAGVSQSPSNKVTEKGKDVELRCDPISGHTALYWYRQSLGQGLEFLIYFQGNSAPDKSGLPSDRFSAERTGGSVSTLTIQRTQQEDSAVYLCASSLSLAGGNEQFFGPGTRLTVL.

The rearrangement joins TRBV6-6 to TRBJ1-2; D possibly corresponds to TRBD1 (6 bases). Germline assignment: CDR1 MNHNY and CDR2 SVGAGI (reference sequence). The CDR3 is 13 residues long. V gave up 7 bases and J gave up 8 bases, with 17 bases separating them. This CDR3 reads CASTNRAPLGYTF. CDR3 nucleotides: TGTGCCAGCACTAACAGGGCCCCTTTAGGCTACACCTTC.

Only one count was recorded for this clone. J is TRBJ1-4 and V is TRBV2, with D unclear. Trimming took off 8 bases at V and 8 bases at J, with 15 bases between the two ends. CDR3 length: 13 amino acids. CDR1 and CDR2 from the germline V gene are SNHLY and FYNNEI. The CDR3 region is CASGQRAGEKLFF. Written as DNA, the CDR3 is TGTGCCAGCGGTCAGAGGGCGGGCGAAAAACTGTTTTTT.

V usage is TRBV7-2 and J usage is TRBJ2-5; D is unresolved. V lost 2 bases and J lost 5, with 9 bases in between. This CDR3 is 13 amino acids long. Germline loops: CDR1 SGHTA, CDR2 FQGNSA. As DNA, the CDR3 is TGTGCCAGCAGCTTATATCTTGGCGAGACCCAGTACTTC. Amino acids: CASSLYLGETQYF.

The chain joins TRBV18 to TRBJ2-3, with 10 bases fitting TRBD1. The V and J ends lost 2 bases and 4 bases, in that order; junction bases with no gene match: 0. Per the germline V gene, CDR1 is KGHSH and CDR2 is LQKENI. This CDR3 is built from 14 residues. The CDR3 coding sequence is TGTGCCAGCTCACCAGGGACAGGGGCAGATACGCAGTATTTT. Its translation is CASSPGTGADTQYF.

This rearrangement joins TRBV2 to TRBJ2-6; 9 nucleotides line up with TRBD1. V lost 9 bases to trimming and J lost 3 bases; unmatched junction nucleotides: 9. This CDR3 contains 16 residues. The germline gives CDR1 SNHLY, CDR2 FYNNEI. The CDR3 loop is CASTGTGSFGANVLTF. The CDR3 nucleotides are TGTGCCAGTACCGGGACAGGGAGCTTTGGGGCCAACGTCCTGACTTTC. Using reference TRBV2 and TRBJ2-6 for the parts outside the CDR3, the full variable domain is EPEVTQTPSHQVTQMGQEVILRCVPISNHLYFYWYRQILGQKVEFLVSFYNNEISEKSEIFDDQFSVERPDGSNFTLKIRSTKLEDSAMYFCASTGTGSFGANVLTFGAGSRLTVL.

The V call is TRBV7-2, the J call TRBJ2-7, with D hard to call. V lost 3 bases and J lost 1, with 1 base in between. The CDR3 spans 11 residues. Germline loops: CDR1 SGHTA, CDR2 FQGNSA. CDR3 sequence reads: CASSFSYEQYF. The CDR3, as DNA: TGTGCCAGCAGCTTTTCCTACGAGCAGTACTTC.

The rearrangement uses TRBV13 and TRBJ1-1, with 8 bases that match TRBD1. CDR3 length equals 17 residues. V lost 5 bases, J lost 6 bases, and 17 bases stayed unmatched. Looked up from germline, CDR1 is PRHDT and CDR2 is FYEKMQ (reference sequence). CDR3 amino acids: CASSLHPQGAGGAEAFF. The CDR3 DNA is TGTGCCAGCAGCCTCCACCCGCAGGGGGCCGGCGGGGCTGAAGCTTTCTTT.

The table lists this clone with a few counts. V gene TRBV4-3 combines with J gene TRBJ2-5; 11 nucleotides match TRBD1. The V segment lost 0 bases and the J segment 7 bases; nucleotides outside the gene matches: 7. The germline CDR1 and CDR2 sequences are LGHNA and YSLEER. The CDR3 covers 16 residues. CDR3 loop: CASSQEMGQGVGTQYF. The CDR3 DNA reads TGCGCCAGCAGCCAAGAAATGGGACAGGGGGTAGGGACCCAGTACTTC.

This sequence joins TRBV7-9 and TRBJ2-3; 7 positions match TRBD2. CDR1 and CDR2 (germline): SEHNR, FQNEAQ (reference sequence). V gave up 2 bases and J gave up 2 bases; unmatched junction bases: 4. The CDR3 consists of 15 residues. Here the CDR3 reads CASSLSGGFTDTQYF. DNA for the CDR3: TGTGCCAGCAGCTTATCGGGGGGTTTCACAGATACGCAGTATTTT.

V gene TRBV29-1 combines with J gene TRBJ1-2, with 8 bases lining up with TRBD1. With 6 bases clipped from V and 2 bases from J, the junction kept 5 bases outside the gene matches. The germline V gene has CDR1 SQVTM and CDR2 ANQGSEA. The CDR3 covers 13 residues. CDR3 residues: CSVRQGSNYGYTF. For the CDR3, the DNA is TGCAGCGTCCGACAGGGGAGCAACTATGGCTACACCTTC.

This rearrangement joins TRBV28 to TRBJ1-2; the D is unclear. Germline assignment: CDR1 MDHEN and CDR2 SYDVKM. Trimming removed 2 bases at V and 4 bases at J, with 14 bases between. The CDR3 sequence is 15 residues long. CDR3 region: CASSLPGEESYGYTF. The CDR3 DNA sequence: TGTGCCAGCAGTTTACCCGGGGAAGAGAGCTATGGCTACACCTTC.

This clone came up once. The CDR3 is CASEDRDQETQYF. The CDR3 bases are TGTGCCAGCGAGGATAGGGACCAAGAGACCCAGTACTTC. The chain carries TRBV7-9 and TRBJ2-5, with D uncertain. V dropped 8 bases and J dropped 0 bases, with 10 bases sitting between them. CDR3 length: 13 amino acids. Germline V lookup: CDR1 SEHNR, CDR2 FQNEAQ (reference sequence). The variable domain in full, with the rest retrieved from reference TRBV7-9 and TRBJ2-5, is DTGVSQNPRHKITKRGQNVTFRCDPISEHNRLYWYRQTLGQGPEFLTYFQNEAQLEKSRLLSDRFSAERPKGSFSTLEIQRTEQGDSAMYLCASEDRDQETQYFGPGTRLLVL.